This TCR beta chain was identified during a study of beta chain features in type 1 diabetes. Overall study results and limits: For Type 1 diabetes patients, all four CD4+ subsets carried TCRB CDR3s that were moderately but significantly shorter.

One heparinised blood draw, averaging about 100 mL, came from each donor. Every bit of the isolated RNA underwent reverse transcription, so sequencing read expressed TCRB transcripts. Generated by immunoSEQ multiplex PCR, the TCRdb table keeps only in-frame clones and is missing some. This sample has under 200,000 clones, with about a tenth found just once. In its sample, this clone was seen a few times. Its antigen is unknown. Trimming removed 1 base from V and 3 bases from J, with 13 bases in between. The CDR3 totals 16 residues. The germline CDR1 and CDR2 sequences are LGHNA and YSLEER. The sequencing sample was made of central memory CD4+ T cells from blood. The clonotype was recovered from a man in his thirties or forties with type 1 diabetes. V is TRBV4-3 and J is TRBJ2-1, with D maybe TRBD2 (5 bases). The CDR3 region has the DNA TGCGCCAGCAGCCAAGCCTTCGGACGGGACTACAATGAGCAGTTCTTC. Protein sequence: CASSQAFGRDYNEQFF.